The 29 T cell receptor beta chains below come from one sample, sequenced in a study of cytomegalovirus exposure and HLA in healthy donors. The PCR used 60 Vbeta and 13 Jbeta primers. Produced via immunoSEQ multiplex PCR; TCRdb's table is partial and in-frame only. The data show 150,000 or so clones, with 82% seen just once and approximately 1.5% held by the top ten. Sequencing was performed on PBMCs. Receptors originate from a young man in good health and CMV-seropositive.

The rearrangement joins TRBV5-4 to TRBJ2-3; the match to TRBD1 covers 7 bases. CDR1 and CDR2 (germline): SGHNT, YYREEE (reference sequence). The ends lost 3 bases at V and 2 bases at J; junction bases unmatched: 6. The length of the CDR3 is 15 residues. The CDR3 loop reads CASSYRDSLTDTQYF. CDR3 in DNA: TGTGCCAGCAGCTACCGGGACAGTCTCACAGATACGCAGTATTTT.

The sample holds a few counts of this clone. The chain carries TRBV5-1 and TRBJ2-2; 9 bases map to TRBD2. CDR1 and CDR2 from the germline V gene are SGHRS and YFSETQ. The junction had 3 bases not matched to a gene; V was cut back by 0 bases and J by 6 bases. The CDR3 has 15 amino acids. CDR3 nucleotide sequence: TGCGCCAGCAGCTTGGTAGCGGGGGAGGCCGGGGAGCTGTTTTTT. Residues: CASSLVAGEAGELFF.

CDR3 protein: CASTFRGLGEKLFF. The CDR3 DNA sequence: TGTGCCAGTACATTCAGGGGGCTGGGTGAAAAACTGTTTTTT. The rearrangement joins TRBV19 to TRBJ1-4; 8 nucleotides agree with TRBD1. CDR1 LNHDA and CDR2 SQIVND come from the germline V gene (reference sequence). The CDR3 is 14 residues long. Trimming at V came to 7 bases and at J to 7 bases, leaving 8 bases not matched to a gene. Based on the CDR3 plus reference TRBV19 and TRBJ1-4, the full variable domain is DGGITQSPKYLFRKEGQNVTLSCEQNLNHDAMYWYRQDPGQGLRLIYYSQIVNDFQKGDIAEGYSVSREKKESFPLTVTSAQKNPTAFYLCASTFRGLGEKLFFGSGTQLSVL.

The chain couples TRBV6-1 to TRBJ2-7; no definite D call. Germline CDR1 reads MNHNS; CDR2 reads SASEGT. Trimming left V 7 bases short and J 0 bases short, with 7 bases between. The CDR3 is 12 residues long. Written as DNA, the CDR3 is TGTGCCAGCAAACAGATCTCCTACGAGCAGTACTTC. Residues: CASKQISYEQYF.

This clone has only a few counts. The CDR3 spells CASSQKPRTGWFQETQYF. The DNA for the CDR3 is TGCGCCAGCAGTCAAAAGCCCCGGACAGGGTGGTTTCAAGAGACCCAGTACTTC. V gene TRBV23-1 combines with J gene TRBJ2-5, with 8 nucleotides matching TRBD1. TRBV23-1 belongs to the ORF category, with a function that is uncertain. The CDR3 extends over 18 amino acids. V lost 2 bases and J lost 2; bases outside the gene matches: 13.

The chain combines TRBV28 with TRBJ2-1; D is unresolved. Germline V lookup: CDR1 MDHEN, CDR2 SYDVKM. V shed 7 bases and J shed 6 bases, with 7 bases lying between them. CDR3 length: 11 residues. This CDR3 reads CASTLLNEQFF. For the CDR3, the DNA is TGTGCCAGCACCTTACTCAATGAGCAGTTCTTC.

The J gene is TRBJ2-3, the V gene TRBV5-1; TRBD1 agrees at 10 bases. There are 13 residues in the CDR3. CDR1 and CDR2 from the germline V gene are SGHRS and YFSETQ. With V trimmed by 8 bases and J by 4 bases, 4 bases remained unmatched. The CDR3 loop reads CASRTGGSDTQYF. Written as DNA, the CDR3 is TGCGCCAGTCGGACAGGGGGTTCAGATACGCAGTATTTT.

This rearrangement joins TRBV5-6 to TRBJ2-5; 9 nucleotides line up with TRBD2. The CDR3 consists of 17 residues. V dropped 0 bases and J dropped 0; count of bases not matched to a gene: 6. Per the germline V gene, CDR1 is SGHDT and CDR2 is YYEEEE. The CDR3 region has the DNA TGTGCCAGCAGCTTGGCCGGCGCGGGAGGGTACCAAGAGACCCAGTACTTC. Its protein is CASSLAGAGGYQETQYF.

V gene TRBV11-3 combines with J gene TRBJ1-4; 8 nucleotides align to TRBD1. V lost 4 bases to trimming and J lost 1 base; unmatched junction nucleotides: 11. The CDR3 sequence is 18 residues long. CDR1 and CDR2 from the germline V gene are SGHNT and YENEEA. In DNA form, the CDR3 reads TGTGCCAGCAGCTCCCGACAGGGGACAAGACGAACTAATGAAAAACTGTTTTTT. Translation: CASSSRQGTRRTNEKLFF.

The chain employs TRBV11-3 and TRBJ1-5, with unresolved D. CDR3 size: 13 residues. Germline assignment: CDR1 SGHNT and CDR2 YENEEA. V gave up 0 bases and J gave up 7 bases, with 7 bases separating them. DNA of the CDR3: TGTGCCAGCAGCTTAGATGGAGCCCAGCCCCAGCATTTT. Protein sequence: CASSLDGAQPQHF.

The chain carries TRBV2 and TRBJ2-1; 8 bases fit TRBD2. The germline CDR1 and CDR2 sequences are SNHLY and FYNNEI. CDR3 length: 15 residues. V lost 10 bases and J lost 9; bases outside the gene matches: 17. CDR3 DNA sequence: TGTGCCACCTCCTTACTAGCGGCCCTAGGAGGTGAGCAGTTCTTC. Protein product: CATSLLAALGGEQFF.

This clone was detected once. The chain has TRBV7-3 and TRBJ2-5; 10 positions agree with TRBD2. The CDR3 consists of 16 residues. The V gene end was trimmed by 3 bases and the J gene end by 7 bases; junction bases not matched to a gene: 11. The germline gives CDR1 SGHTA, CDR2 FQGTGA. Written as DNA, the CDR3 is TGTGCCAGCAGCTTGTCAGCGGGAGGGGGAGAGGGGACCCAGTACTTC. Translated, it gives CASSLSAGGGEGTQYF.

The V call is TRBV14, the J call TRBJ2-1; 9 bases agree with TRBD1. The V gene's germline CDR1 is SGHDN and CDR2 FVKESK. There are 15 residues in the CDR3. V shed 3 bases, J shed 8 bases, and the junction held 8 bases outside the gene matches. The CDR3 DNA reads TGTGCCAGCAGCCAGAGACAGGGGGTAAGGGATGAGCAGTTCTTC. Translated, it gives CASSQRQGVRDEQFF.

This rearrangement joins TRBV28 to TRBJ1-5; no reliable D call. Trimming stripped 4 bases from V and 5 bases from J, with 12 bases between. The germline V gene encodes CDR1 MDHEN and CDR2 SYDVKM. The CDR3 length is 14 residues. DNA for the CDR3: TGTGCCAGCAGTTCTGATTCAGGTTATCAGCCCCAGCATTTT. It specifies CASSSDSGYQPQHF.

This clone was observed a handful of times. CDR3 nucleotide sequence: TGTGCCAGCAGCGGGGACTCCTCCGGAGCTTTCTTT. Protein: CASSGDSSGAFF. The chain joins TRBV2 to TRBJ1-1; tentative D call: TRBD1 (5 bases). CDR3 length equals 12 residues. Trimming left V 6 bases short and J 10 bases short, with 15 bases between. From germline, CDR1 is SNHLY and CDR2 FYNNEI.

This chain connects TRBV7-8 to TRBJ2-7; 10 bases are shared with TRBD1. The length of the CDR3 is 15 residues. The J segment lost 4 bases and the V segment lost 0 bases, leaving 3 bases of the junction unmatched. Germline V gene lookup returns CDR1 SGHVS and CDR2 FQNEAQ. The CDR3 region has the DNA TGTGCCAGCAGCTTAGCCGGGACAGGGGTTTACGAGCAGTACTTC. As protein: CASSLAGTGVYEQYF. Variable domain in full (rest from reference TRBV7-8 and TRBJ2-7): GAGVSQSPRYKVAKRGQDVALRCDPISGHVSLFWYQQALGQGPEFLTYFQNEAQLDKSGLPSDRFFAERPEGSVSTLKIQRTQQEDSAVYLCASSLAGTGVYEQYFGPGTRLTVT.

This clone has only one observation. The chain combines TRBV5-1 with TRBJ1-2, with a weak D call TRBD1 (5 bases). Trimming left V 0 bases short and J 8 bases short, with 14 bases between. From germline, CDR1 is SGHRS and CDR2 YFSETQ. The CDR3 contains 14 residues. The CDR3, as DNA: TGCGCCAGCAGCTTGGAGCGGGGGTTAGAGGGCTACACCTTC. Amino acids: CASSLERGLEGYTF.

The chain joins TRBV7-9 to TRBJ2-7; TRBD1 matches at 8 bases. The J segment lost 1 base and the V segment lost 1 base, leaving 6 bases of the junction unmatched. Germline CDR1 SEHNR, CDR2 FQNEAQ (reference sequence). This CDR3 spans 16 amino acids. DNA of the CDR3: TGTGCCAGCAGCTTAGGCCCCGGGACAGGATCCTACGAGCAGTACTTC. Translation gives CASSLGPGTGSYEQYF.

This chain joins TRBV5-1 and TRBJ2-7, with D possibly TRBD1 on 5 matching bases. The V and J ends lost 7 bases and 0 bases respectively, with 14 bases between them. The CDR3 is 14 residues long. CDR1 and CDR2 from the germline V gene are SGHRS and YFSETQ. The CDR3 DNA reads TGCGCCAGCCAGACAGATCCGAGCTCCTACGAGCAGTACTTC. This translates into CASQTDPSSYEQYF.

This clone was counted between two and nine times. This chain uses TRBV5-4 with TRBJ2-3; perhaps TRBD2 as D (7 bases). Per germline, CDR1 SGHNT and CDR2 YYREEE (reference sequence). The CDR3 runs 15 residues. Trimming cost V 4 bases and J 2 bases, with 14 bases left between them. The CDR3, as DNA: TGTGCCAGCAGCCGGAGGGGGGGCGACACAGATACGCAGTATTTT. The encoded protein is CASSRRGGDTDTQYF.

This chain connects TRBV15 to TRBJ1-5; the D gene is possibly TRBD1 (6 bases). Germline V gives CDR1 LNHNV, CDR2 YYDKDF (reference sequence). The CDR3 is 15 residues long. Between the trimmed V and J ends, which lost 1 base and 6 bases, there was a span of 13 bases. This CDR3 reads CATSRGGGGGQPQHF. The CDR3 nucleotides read TGTGCCACCAGCAGAGGAGGGGGGGGCGGTCAGCCCCAGCATTTT.

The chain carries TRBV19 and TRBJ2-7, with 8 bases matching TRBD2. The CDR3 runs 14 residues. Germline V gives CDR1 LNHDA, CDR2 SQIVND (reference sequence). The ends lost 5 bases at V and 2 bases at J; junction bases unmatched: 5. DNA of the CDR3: TGTGCCAGTAGTCGGGCGGGAGGCACCTACGAGCAGTACTTC. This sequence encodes CASSRAGGTYEQYF.

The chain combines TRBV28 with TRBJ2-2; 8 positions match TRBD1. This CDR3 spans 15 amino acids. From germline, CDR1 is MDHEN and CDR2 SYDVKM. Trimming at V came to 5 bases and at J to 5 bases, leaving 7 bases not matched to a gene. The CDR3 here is CASSNPGQATGELFF. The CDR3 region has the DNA TGTGCCAGCAGTAACCCGGGACAGGCAACCGGGGAGCTGTTTTTT.

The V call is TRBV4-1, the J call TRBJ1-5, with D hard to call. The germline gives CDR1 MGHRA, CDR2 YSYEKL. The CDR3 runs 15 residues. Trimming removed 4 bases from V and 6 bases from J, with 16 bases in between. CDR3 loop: CASSRSPGSAQPQHF. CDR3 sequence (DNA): TGCGCCAGCAGCCGATCACCGGGGTCCGCTCAGCCCCAGCATTTT.

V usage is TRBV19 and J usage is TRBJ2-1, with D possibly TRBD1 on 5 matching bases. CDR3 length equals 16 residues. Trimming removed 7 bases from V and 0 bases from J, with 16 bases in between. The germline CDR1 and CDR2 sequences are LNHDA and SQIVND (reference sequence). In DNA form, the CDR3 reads TGTGCCAGTACCGAAGGGGCCAGGGTCTCCTACAATGAGCAGTTCTTC. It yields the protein CASTEGARVSYNEQFF.

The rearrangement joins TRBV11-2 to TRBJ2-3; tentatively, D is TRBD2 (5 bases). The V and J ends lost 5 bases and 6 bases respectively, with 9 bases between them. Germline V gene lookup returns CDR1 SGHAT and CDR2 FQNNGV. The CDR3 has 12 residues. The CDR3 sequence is CASSPSGDTQYF. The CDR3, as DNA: TGTGCCAGCAGCCCTTCGGGGGATACGCAGTATTTT.

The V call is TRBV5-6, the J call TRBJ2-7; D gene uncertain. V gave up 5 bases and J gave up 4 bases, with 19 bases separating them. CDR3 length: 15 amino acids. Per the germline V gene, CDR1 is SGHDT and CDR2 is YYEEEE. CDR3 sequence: CASRRWALPSYEQYF. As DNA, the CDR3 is TGTGCCAGCAGGCGATGGGCCCTCCCCAGTTACGAGCAGTACTTC. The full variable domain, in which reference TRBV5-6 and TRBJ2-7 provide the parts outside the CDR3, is DAGVTQSPTHLIKTRGQQVTLRCSPKSGHDTVSWYQQALGQGPQFIFQYYEEEERQRGNFPDRFSGHQFPNYSSELNVNALLLGDSALYLCASRRWALPSYEQYFGPGTRLTVT.

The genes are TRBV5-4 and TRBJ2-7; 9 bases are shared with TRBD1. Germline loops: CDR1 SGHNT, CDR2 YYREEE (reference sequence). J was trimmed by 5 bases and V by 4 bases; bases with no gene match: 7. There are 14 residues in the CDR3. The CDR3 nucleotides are TGTGCCAGCAGCCGGACCGGGACAGGGAACGAGCAGTACTTC. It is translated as CASSRTGTGNEQYF.

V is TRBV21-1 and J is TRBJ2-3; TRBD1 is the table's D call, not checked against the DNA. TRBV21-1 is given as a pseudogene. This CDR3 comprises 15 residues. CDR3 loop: CASSINRGSTDTQYF. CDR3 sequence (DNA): TGTGCCAGCAGCATTAACAGGGGGAGCACAGATACGCAGTATTTT.